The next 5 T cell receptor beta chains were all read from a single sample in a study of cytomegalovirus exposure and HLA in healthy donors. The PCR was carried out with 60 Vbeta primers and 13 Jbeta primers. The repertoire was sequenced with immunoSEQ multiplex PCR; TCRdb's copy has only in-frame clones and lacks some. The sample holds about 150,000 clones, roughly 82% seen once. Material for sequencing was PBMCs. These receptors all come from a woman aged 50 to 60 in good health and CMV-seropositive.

The CDR3 reads CASSTGQGKSDTQYF. CDR3 nucleotide sequence: TGTGCCAGCAGCACCGGACAGGGGAAGTCAGATACGCAGTATTTT. V usage is TRBV5-6 and J usage is TRBJ2-3; 9 bases fit TRBD1. The CDR3 sequence is 15 residues long. From germline, CDR1 is SGHDT and CDR2 YYEEEE. V lost 4 bases to trimming and J lost 4 bases; unmatched junction nucleotides: 7.

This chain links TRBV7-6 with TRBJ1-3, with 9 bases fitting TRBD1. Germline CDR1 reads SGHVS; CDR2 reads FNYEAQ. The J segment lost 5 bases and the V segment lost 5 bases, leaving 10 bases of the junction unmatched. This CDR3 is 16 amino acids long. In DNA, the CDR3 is TGTGCCAGCAGCGTCGGGACAGGGAAGTCCAGAAACACCATATATTTT. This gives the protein CASSVGTGKSRNTIYF.

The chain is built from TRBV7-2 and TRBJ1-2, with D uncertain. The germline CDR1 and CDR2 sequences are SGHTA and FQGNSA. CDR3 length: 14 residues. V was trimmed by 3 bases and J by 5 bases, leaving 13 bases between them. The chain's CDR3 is CASSFNDKAYGYTF. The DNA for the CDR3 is TGTGCCAGCAGCTTTAACGACAAGGCTTATGGCTACACCTTC.

The CDR3 reads CASSPGQGAFPYEQYF. Written as DNA, the CDR3 is TGTGCCAGCAGCCCCGGACAGGGGGCTTTTCCCTACGAGCAGTACTTC. The chain couples TRBV5-4 to TRBJ2-7; TRBD1 matches 11 bases. Germline V gives CDR1 SGHNT, CDR2 YYREEE (reference sequence). This CDR3 spans 16 amino acids. J lost 2 bases, V lost 4 bases, and 8 bases had no gene match.

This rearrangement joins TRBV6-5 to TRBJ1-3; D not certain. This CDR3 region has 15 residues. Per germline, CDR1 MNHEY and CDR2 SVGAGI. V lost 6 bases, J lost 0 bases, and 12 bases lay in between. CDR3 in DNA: TGTGCCAGCAGATTAGCGGTGAGCTCTGGAAACACCATATATTTT. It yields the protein CASRLAVSSGNTIYF.